This T cell receptor beta chain comes out of a study of identical twins. Points from the study as a whole: Fewer insertions marked abundant cord blood beta clonotypes; young adult naive trended weakly, memory not at all. The conclusions drew on cross-sectional statistical analysis instead of tracking the same donors.

The CDR3 runs to 12 residues. The V gene's germline CDR1 is DFQATT and CDR2 SNEGSKA (reference sequence). A remark on this clonotype: Its target is not known. The junction shows a germline mismatch at one end, possibly a read error.

TCRdb re-called the 5' RACE reads through MiXCR, storing one row per CDR3 protein. Of about 390,000 distinct CDR3 sequences detected, roughly 9% appear once; the ten largest clones hold more than 8%. Sequencing input: naive T cells sorted from blood. The clonotype comes from a woman in her 50s in good health. This chain connects TRBV20-1 to TRBJ2-7; D remains unclear. The CDR3 DNA is TGCAATGCTTGGTACAAGACCTACGAGCAGTACTTC. Translation gives CNAWYKTYEQYF.